This T cell receptor beta chain is from a study of tumor-infiltrating lymphocytes in localized non-small cell lung cancer. Study-level results: Immunotypes IM1 and IM2 had similar TCR-derived T-cell fractions.

As to this clone: As yet, its antigen is unknown.

The germline V gene has CDR1 LNHDA and CDR2 SQIVND (reference sequence). This CDR3 region has 14 residues. V was shortened by 1 base and J by 2 bases, with 9 bases between the two germline ends. Sequencing used immunoSEQ multiplex PCR; TCRdb keeps in-frame clones, though not all of them. The sample lists about 14,000 clones; around 65% were seen once. V gene TRBV19 combines with J gene TRBJ2-7; TRBD1 might be the D (5 bases). The TCR originated in a human donor with non-small cell lung cancer. The sample taken for sequencing was lung tumor tissue. The CDR3 DNA follows: TGTGCCAGTAGTATAGCCAGGGAAACCTACGAGCAGTACTTC. The encoded protein is CASSIARETYEQYF.